A single sample gave rise to the 5 T cell receptor beta chains below, sequenced in a study of cytotoxic CD8 clonotypes in ibrutinib-treated CLL. The data were produced by immunoSEQ multiplex PCR, yet TCRdb's version contains in-frame clones alone and is incomplete. The sample contains some 150,000 clones, approximately 80% of which appear only once. The sample consisted of PBMCs, taken after 12 months of ibrutinib treatment. The receptor source for this set is a human donor with chronic lymphocytic leukemia.

The chain couples TRBV4-1 to TRBJ2-7, with 7 positions matching TRBD1. CDR1 and CDR2 from the germline V gene are MGHRA and YSYEKL. The V segment lost 1 base and the J segment 5 bases; nucleotides outside the gene matches: 2. The CDR3 is 13 amino acids. DNA of the CDR3: TGCGCCAGCAGCCAAGGACAGGGCCACGAGCAGTACTTC. Amino acids: CASSQGQGHEQYF.

The chain has TRBV7-9 and TRBJ2-1; 8 nucleotides align to TRBD2. J was trimmed by 5 bases and V by 1 base; bases with no gene match: 10. The CDR3 spans 17 residues. Germline CDR1 and CDR2: SEHNR and FQNEAQ (reference sequence). The DNA of the CDR3 is TGTGCCAGCAGCTTAGAAGTGAGAGTAGCGGGAAACAATGAGCAGTTCTTC. The encoded protein is CASSLEVRVAGNNEQFF.

V gene TRBV10-3 combines with J gene TRBJ1-6; TRBD1 might be the D (5 bases). The CDR3 totals 13 residues. V lost 4 bases and J 13 bases, leaving 14 bases between the germline ends. CDR1 and CDR2 from the germline V gene are ENHRY and SYGVKD. The CDR3 sequence: CAISVGADIPLHF. CDR3 bases: TGTGCCATCAGTGTAGGGGCCGACATTCCCCTCCACTTT.

This chain uses TRBV27 with TRBJ1-6; a weak D match, TRBD1 (6 bases). In germline, CDR1 is MNHEY, CDR2 SMNVEV (reference sequence). This CDR3 has 19 residues. V was trimmed by 6 bases and J by 6 bases, leaving 27 bases between them. The chain's CDR3 is CASSLSNRNRVVGNSPLHF. The CDR3 DNA reads as TGTGCCAGCAGCCTCTCCAACCGAAACAGGGTGGTGGGTAATTCACCCCTCCACTTT.

The chain couples TRBV7-2 to TRBJ2-7, with TRBD2 identical over 13 bases. With V trimmed by 3 bases and J by 5 bases, 4 bases remained unmatched. This CDR3 comprises 15 residues. Germline lookup yields CDR1 SGHTA and CDR2 FQGNSA. The CDR3 nucleotides are TGTGCCAGCAGCTTGACTAGCGGGAGGCGGGACGAGCAGTACTTC. Residues: CASSLTSGRRDEQYF. The complete variable domain, with remaining parts taken from reference TRBV7-2 and TRBJ2-7, reads GAGVSQSPSNKVTEKGKDVELRCDPISGHTALYWYRQSLGQGLEFLIYFQGNSAPDKSGLPSDRFSAERTGGSVSTLTIQRTQQEDSAVYLCASSLTSGRRDEQYFGPGTRLTVT.